What follows are 28 T cell receptor beta chains derived from one specimen sequenced in a study of T cell responses to AZD1222 COVID-19 vaccine listed by TCRdb under 2021. Library creation used the immunoSEQ multiplex PCR assay. Entries here come from immuneACCESS through TCRdb and include only in-frame sequences with V and J called. Some clones fail to appear in such tables; in the studies checked, an unresolved V gene covers under half of the shortfall, and the cause of the remainder is unknown. The table for this sample lists roughly 100,000 clones; 80% to 95% of them were counted only once. In total, the top ten clones hold more than 4.5% of the sample. The sample's time point label, decoded: baseline before first vaccination. The specimen was peripheral blood, collected on day 0 of AZD1222 vaccination. Receptors were obtained from an adult in good health.

This chain uses TRBV6-5 with TRBJ1-1; 11 bases align to TRBD1. The germline V gene has CDR1 MNHEY and CDR2 SVGAGI. The junction had 0 bases not matched to a gene; V was cut back by 0 bases and J by 6 bases. CDR3 length: 14 amino acids. This chain's CDR3 is CASSYSDRGPEAFF. CDR3 DNA sequence: TGTGCCAGCAGTTACTCGGACAGGGGGCCTGAAGCTTTCTTT.

This clone is a singleton in its sample. The rearrangement uses TRBV5-1 and TRBJ1-6; D perhaps matches TRBD1 (5 bases). Trimming removed 0 bases from V and 0 bases from J, with 13 bases in between. The length of the CDR3 is 18 residues. CDR1 is SGHRS and CDR2 is YFSETQ in the germline V gene. CDR3: CASSLGNRGDSYNSPLHF. DNA for the CDR3: TGCGCCAGCAGCTTGGGTAATCGGGGGGACTCCTATAATTCACCCCTCCACTTT.

The V call is TRBV6-2 or TRBV6-3, the J call TRBJ1-2, with D uncertain. V lost 1 base and J lost 3, with 9 bases in between. The CDR3 is 14 residues long. Germline-derived CDR1 and CDR2 are MNHEY and SVGEGT. DNA of the CDR3: TGTGCCAGCAGTTACTTCAGTGGGGACTATGGCTACACCTTC. It specifies CASSYFSGDYGYTF.

The chain carries TRBV27 and TRBJ1-2, with a possible D match to TRBD1 (6 bases). The V end lost 4 bases, the J end lost 4 bases, and 13 bases lay between the germline ends. Germline V lookup: CDR1 MNHEY, CDR2 SMNVEV (reference sequence). CDR3 size: 14 residues. Here the CDR3 reads CASSSGVPSYGYTF. The CDR3 region has the DNA TGTGCCAGCAGTTCAGGGGTTCCGAGCTATGGCTACACCTTC.

A single count supports this clone. Additional DNA sequences in this sample encode the identical CDR3. The rearrangement links TRBV29-1 to TRBJ2-7, with TRBD1 matching 8 bases. Germline V gene data show CDR1 as SQVTM and CDR2 as ANQGSEA. V dropped 6 bases and J dropped 1; count of bases not matched to a gene: 2. The CDR3 covers 12 residues. CDR3 residues: CSVQGASYEQYF. The DNA for the CDR3 is TGCAGCGTCCAGGGGGCTTCCTACGAGCAGTACTTC.

V gene TRBV7-9 combines with J gene TRBJ1-2; the D gene is possibly TRBD1 (5 bases). The germline V and J ends were trimmed by 5 bases and 6 bases, with 16 bases remaining between them. CDR3 length: 14 residues. In germline, CDR1 is SEHNR, CDR2 FQNEAQ (reference sequence). CDR3 sequence reads: CASSPTGTYHGYTF. The CDR3 DNA follows: TGTGCCAGCAGCCCCACCGGGACTTACCATGGCTACACCTTC. Full variable domain (rest looked up from reference TRBV7-9 and TRBJ1-2): DTGVSQNPRHKITKRGQNVTFRCDPISEHNRLYWYRQTLGQGPEFLTYFQNEAQLEKSRLLSDRFSAERPKGSFSTLEIQRTEQGDSAMYLCASSPTGTYHGYTFGSGTRLTVV.

The chain uses TRBV27 and TRBJ1-3; D is unresolved. Germline V CDR1 and CDR2: MNHEY, SMNVEV (reference sequence). Between the trimmed V and J ends, which lost 2 bases and 0 bases, there was a span of 5 bases. The CDR3 loop spans 14 amino acids. The CDR3 nucleotides are TGTGCCAGCAGTTTACTGAGCTCTGGAAACACCATATATTTT. This gives the protein CASSLLSSGNTIYF.

This chain connects TRBV4-2 to TRBJ1-5; TRBD1 aligns across 7 bases. J lost 5 bases, V lost 2 bases, and 9 bases had no gene match. Germline assignment: CDR1 LGHNA and CDR2 YNFKEQ. The CDR3 is 16 amino acids. CDR3: CASSQPTTGLDQPQHF. The CDR3 DNA follows: TGTGCCAGCAGCCAACCGACGACAGGGCTAGATCAGCCCCAGCATTTT.

The chain combines TRBV10-2 with TRBJ1-2; 7 bases map to TRBD1. With V trimmed by 0 bases and J by 8 bases, 9 bases remained unmatched. CDR1 and CDR2 from the germline V gene are WSHSY and SAAADI. This CDR3 contains 15 residues. The CDR3 sequence: CASSESIHRGYGYTF. The CDR3 DNA sequence: TGCGCCAGCAGTGAGTCGATTCACAGGGGCTACGGCTACACCTTC.

V usage is TRBV29-1 and J usage is TRBJ1-2, with D hard to call. Germline-derived CDR1 and CDR2 are SQVTM and ANQGSEA. The CDR3 sequence is 14 residues long. Trimming took off 3 bases at V and 8 bases at J, with 19 bases between the two ends. CDR3 loop: CSVEGPSRMGGYTF. In nucleotides, the CDR3 is TGCAGCGTTGAGGGCCCATCAAGAATGGGCGGCTACACCTTC.

The chain is built from TRBV28 and TRBJ2-7, with 8 nucleotides matching TRBD2. Losses at the gene ends were 6 bases for V and 3 bases for J; bases not matched to a gene: 7. Germline values: CDR1 MDHEN, CDR2 SYDVKM. The CDR3 is made up of 14 amino acids. The CDR3 sequence: CASSPGTRGYEQYF. The CDR3 nucleotides are TGTGCCAGCAGCCCAGGGACTAGGGGCTACGAGCAGTACTTC.

The genes are TRBV7-8 and TRBJ1-1, with no clear D. CDR1 and CDR2 (germline): SGHVS, FQNEAQ. V was clipped by 1 base and J by 6 bases, with 12 bases between them. CDR3 length: 14 amino acids. The CDR3 sequence: CASSLGHTDAEAFF. CDR3 coding DNA: TGTGCCAGCAGCTTAGGACATACAGACGCTGAAGCTTTCTTT.

The V call is TRBV6-5, the J call TRBJ1-1; D is uncertain. V shed 2 bases and J shed 1 base, with 5 bases lying between them. Per the germline V gene, CDR1 is MNHEY and CDR2 is SVGAGI. CDR3 length: 13 residues. Here the CDR3 reads CASSYAANTEAFF. CDR3 bases: TGTGCCAGCAGTTACGCAGCGAACACTGAAGCTTTCTTT.

This clone was picked up one time. This chain joins TRBV27 and TRBJ2-7, with D perhaps TRBD1 (6 bases). V was trimmed by 2 bases and J by 2 bases, leaving 19 bases between them. The CDR3 spans 17 residues. Germline assignment: CDR1 MNHEY and CDR2 SMNVEV (reference sequence). The CDR3 DNA follows: TGTGCCAGCAGTTTAAAGGGGGTAGGACCTCATCCCTACGAGCAGTACTTC. This codes for CASSLKGVGPHPYEQYF.

This clone is a singleton in its sample. The chain joins TRBV5-4 to TRBJ2-3; D might be TRBD1 or TRBD2, each matching 6 bases. V lost 1 base and J 4 bases, leaving 10 bases between the germline ends. The germline CDR1 and CDR2 sequences are SGHNT and YYREEE (reference sequence). The length of the CDR3 is 14 residues. For the CDR3, the DNA is TGTGCCAGCAGCTTGTGGGGGGCCCCAGATACGCAGTATTTT. Translated: CASSLWGAPDTQYF.

This clone has just a few counts. V gene TRBV6-5 combines with J gene TRBJ2-5; a weak D match, TRBD2 (6 bases). V gave up 11 bases and J gave up 7 bases, with 17 bases separating them. The V gene's germline CDR1 is MNHEY and CDR2 SVGAGI. CDR3 length: 12 amino acids. CDR3 DNA: TGTGCCCGCCCGGGGGACGGGGGGACCCAGTACTTC. This gives the protein CARPGDGGTQYF.

This chain links TRBV5-1 with TRBJ1-1; 9 bases match TRBD1. Germline CDR1 is SGHRS and CDR2 is YFSETQ. The CDR3 length is 16 residues. Trimming took 3 bases from V and 5 from J; bases not matched to a gene: 11. The CDR3 coding sequence is TGCGCCAGCAGCTGGGCGGACAGGGGAGGAAGTACTGAAGCTTTCTTT. Its translation is CASSWADRGGSTEAFF.

This clone was seen once. The chain joins TRBV7-9 to TRBJ2-7, with 7 nucleotides matching TRBD1. Losses at the gene ends were 5 bases for V and 2 bases for J; bases not matched to a gene: 9. The CDR3 is 15 residues long. The germline V gene has CDR1 SEHNR and CDR2 FQNEAQ (reference sequence). The CDR3 DNA reads TGTGCCAGCAGCAACCAGGGGGTTACAGCCTACGAGCAGTACTTC. This sequence encodes CASSNQGVTAYEQYF.

The rearrangement links TRBV19 to TRBJ1-2, with 11 bases fitting TRBD1. J was trimmed by 3 bases and V by 4 bases; bases with no gene match: 4. Germline values: CDR1 LNHDA, CDR2 SQIVND (reference sequence). This CDR3 spans 15 amino acids. The CDR3 protein is CASSKGQGVYYGYTF. The CDR3 DNA follows: TGTGCCAGTAGTAAGGGACAGGGGGTCTACTATGGCTACACCTTC.

CDR3 nucleotides: TGTGCCAGCAGTGAACGGCAGGAGACGAATGAGCAGTTCTTC. It encodes CASSERQETNEQFF. The gene calls are TRBV2 and TRBJ2-1; D is unclear. Germline V CDR1 and CDR2: SNHLY, FYNNEI. The V end was cut by 2 bases, the J end by 7 bases, with 12 bases between. This CDR3 spans 14 amino acids.

The V gene is TRBV10-3, the J gene TRBJ1-1; unclear D gene. The CDR3 extends over 11 amino acids. Trimming took 7 bases from V and 5 from J, leaving 8 bases between them. Per the germline V gene, CDR1 is ENHRY and CDR2 is SYGVKD. CDR3 protein: CAIKGETEAFF. The CDR3, as DNA: TGTGCCATCAAAGGAGAAACTGAAGCTTTCTTT.

This clone was seen a handful of times. The chain employs TRBV6-6 and TRBJ2-3, with D perhaps matching TRBD1 (6 bases). This CDR3 spans 15 amino acids. Per germline, CDR1 MNHNY and CDR2 SVGAGI (reference sequence). V dropped 1 base and J dropped 1 base, with 9 bases sitting between them. The CDR3 loop reads CASSYFPGGTDTQYF. CDR3 sequence (DNA): TGTGCCAGCAGTTACTTTCCAGGGGGCACAGATACGCAGTATTTT.

The V gene is TRBV4-1, the J gene TRBJ2-1, with 13 bases identical to TRBD2. CDR1 and CDR2 (germline): MGHRA, YSYEKL. V lost 2 bases to trimming and J lost 7 bases; unmatched junction nucleotides: 5. The CDR3 covers 16 residues. This CDR3 reads CASSQLLAGGQNEQFF. As DNA, the CDR3 is TGCGCCAGCAGCCAATTACTAGCGGGGGGGCAGAATGAGCAGTTCTTC.

The chain has TRBV2 and TRBJ2-3; 10 bases map to TRBD2. The CDR3 is made up of 18 amino acids. The germline CDR1 and CDR2 sequences are SNHLY and FYNNEI. Trimming removed 10 bases from V and 4 bases from J; junction bases left unmatched: 20. CDR3 in amino acids: CAIQSPLAGAASADTQYF. The DNA of the CDR3 is TGTGCCATCCAGAGCCCGCTAGCGGGGGCCGCTAGCGCAGATACGCAGTATTTT. Variable domain in full (rest from reference TRBV2 and TRBJ2-3): EPEVTQTPSHQVTQMGQEVILRCVPISNHLYFYWYRQILGQKVEFLVSFYNNEISEKSEIFDDQFSVERPDGSNFTLKIRSTKLEDSAMYFCAIQSPLAGAASADTQYFGPGTRLTVL.

The rearrangement joins TRBV30 to TRBJ1-2, with 7 bases identical to TRBD1. The CDR3 contains 12 residues. Looked up from germline, CDR1 is GTSNPN and CDR2 is SVGIG (reference sequence). V trimming: 5 bases; J trimming: 2 bases; junction bases outside the gene matches: 2. As DNA, the CDR3 is TGTGCCTGGGGACAGGAAAACTATGGCTACACCTTC. It yields the protein CAWGQENYGYTF.

The chain recombines TRBV5-4 with TRBJ2-1; 10 nucleotides match TRBD1. This CDR3 spans 15 amino acids. J lost 2 bases, V lost 4 bases, and 3 bases had no gene match. Germline V gene sequence: CDR1 SGHNT, CDR2 YYREEE (reference sequence). DNA for the CDR3: TGTGCCAGCAGCACAGGACAGGGGGCCTACAATGAGCAGTTCTTC. This sequence encodes CASSTGQGAYNEQFF. Looking up the rest from reference TRBV5-4 and TRBJ2-1 gives the full variable domain: ETGVTQSPTHLIKTRGQQVTLRCSSQSGHNTVSWYQQALGQGPQFIFQYYREEENGRGNFPPRFSGLQFPNYSSELNVNALELDDSALYLCASSTGQGAYNEQFFGPGTRLTVL.

The genes are TRBV11-1 and TRBJ2-7; no definite D call. The germline V gene has CDR1 SGHAT and CDR2 FQDESV (reference sequence). The V and J ends lost 1 base and 0 bases respectively, with 13 bases between them. The CDR3 runs to 16 residues. The chain's CDR3 is CASSLEGHSSSYEQYF. CDR3 coding DNA: TGTGCCAGCAGCTTAGAAGGGCATTCTAGCTCCTACGAGCAGTACTTC.

The rearrangement joins TRBV2 to TRBJ2-5, with 7 bases identical to TRBD1. The length of the CDR3 is 13 residues. V dropped 4 bases and J dropped 2; count of bases not matched to a gene: 1. Germline values: CDR1 SNHLY, CDR2 FYNNEI. The CDR3: CASSVTGQETQYF. Written as DNA, the CDR3 is TGTGCCAGCAGTGTGACAGGGCAAGAGACCCAGTACTTC.